These T cell receptor beta chains were read from a single sample in a study of read filtering for tumor transcriptome and immune sequencing. MiXCR, applied by TCRdb to the reads, yields one record per CDR3 protein. The sample carries 62,000 or so distinct CDR3 sequences, about 15% recorded once. Sequenced sample: a population of CD138-negative cells sorted from bone marrow. The receptors originated from a donor aged 40 or older with multiple myeloma. Each CDR3 is given with its conserved first and last residue. The D gene is left open where the match is weak. Clone size is not always given. Where it is, it says once, few, many or a class for expanded clones.

CDR3aa	CDR3nt	v_gene	j_gene	d_gene	abundance
CSARDATGVQPQHF	TGCAGTGCTAGAGATGCGACAGGGGTTCAGCCCCAGCATTTT	TRBV20-1	TRBJ1-5	TRBD1	many
CSVGGREVKETQYF	TGCAGCGTTGGAGGACGGGAGGTCAAAGAGACCCAGTACTTC	TRBV29-1	TRBJ2-5	TRBD2	many
CASSPTSGTQFF	TGTGCCAGCAGCCCCACTAGCGGGACCCAGTTCTTC	TRBV28	TRBJ2-1	TRBD2	NA
CASSPSNQPQHF	TGCGCCAGCAGCCCGAGCAATCAGCCCCAGCATTTT	TRBV10-2	TRBJ1-5	NA	many
CASSQDRQGGMYTGELFF	TGTGCCAGCAGCCAAGATAGACAGGGGGGAATGTACACCGGGGAGCTGTTTTTT	TRBV4-2	TRBJ2-2	TRBD1	many
CASSTDAAKAFF	TGTGCCAGCAGCACTGATGCCGCGAAGGCTTTCTTT	TRBV7-9	TRBJ1-1	NA	many
CASSLDKGISQPQHF	TGTGCCAGCAGCCTCGACAAGGGCATCAGTCAGCCCCAGCATTTT	TRBV11-2	TRBJ1-5	NA	NA
CASRWAGDAGELFF	TGTGCCAGCAGATGGGCGGGAGATGCTGGGGAGCTGTTTTTT	TRBV6-6	TRBJ2-2	TRBD2	many
CASSQEVLAGVEQFF	TGTGCCAGCAGCCAAGAAGTACTAGCGGGAGTTGAGCAGTTCTTC	TRBV4-2	TRBJ2-1	TRBD2	NA
CASSFEGRIYEQYF	TGTGCCAGCAGTTTTGAGGGGAGAATCTACGAGCAGTACTTC	TRBV28	TRBJ2-7	NA	many
CASSETSGSNTGELFF	TGTGCCAGTAGTGAGACTAGCGGATCGAACACCGGGGAGCTGTTTTTT	TRBV19	TRBJ2-2	TRBD2	NA
CASSLVARVGSNEQFF	TGTGCCAGCAGCTTAGTGGCTAGGGTCGGCTCCAATGAGCAGTTCTTC	TRBV7-9	TRBJ2-1	NA	many
CSVADSVYGQPQHF	TGCAGCGTGGCGGACAGTGTCTATGGGCAGCCCCAGCATTTT	TRBV29-1	TRBJ1-5	NA	many
CASSLRGSYNEQFF	TGTGCCAGCAGCTTAAGAGGATCCTACAATGAGCAGTTCTTC	TRBV5-4	TRBJ2-1	NA	many
CATSRGRTGPDNEQFF	TGTGCCACCAGCAGAGGAAGGACAGGGCCGGACAATGAGCAGTTCTTC	TRBV15	TRBJ2-1	TRBD1	many
CSVVFGGAFF	TGCAGCGTTGTTTTCGGCGGGGCTTTCTTT	TRBV29-1	TRBJ1-1	NA	many
CSAIDPGANVLTF	TGCAGTGCTATCGATCCTGGGGCCAACGTCCTGACTTTC	TRBV20-1	TRBJ2-6	NA	large
CSASRQVGGETQYF	TGCAGTGCCTCGCGACAGGTCGGTGGAGAGACCCAGTACTTC	TRBV20-1	TRBJ2-5	NA	many
CSVERAPNEQFF	TGCAGCGTTGAACGGGCCCCCAATGAGCAGTTCTTC	TRBV29-1	TRBJ2-1	NA	many
CASSLGTGGVGEPEAFF	TGCGCCAGCAGCCTAGGGACAGGGGGCGTGGGGGAACCTGAAGCTTTCTTT	TRBV4-1	TRBJ1-1	TRBD1	many
CASSTLLRGQKNTEAFF	TGTGCCAGCAGTACCCTGTTGAGAGGGCAGAAGAACACTGAAGCTTTCTTT	TRBV12-3/TRBV12-4	TRBJ1-1	NA	few
CASSSDMVPGTDTQYF	TGTGCCAGCAGCTCCGACATGGTCCCAGGCACAGATACGCAGTATTTT	TRBV7-3	TRBJ2-3	NA	many
CASRDPGEEAFF	TGTGCCAGCAGGGACCCCGGAGAAGAAGCTTTCTTT	TRBV6-2/TRBV6-3	TRBJ1-1	NA	NA
CASSLAGGRPRPGELFF	TGTGCCAGCAGCTTAGCCGGGGGCCGCCCAAGACCCGGGGAGCTGTTTTTT	TRBV7-2	TRBJ2-2	NA	many
CSARFRDWGYTQYF	TGCAGTGCTAGATTCCGTGACTGGGGCTATACGCAGTATTTT	TRBV20-1	TRBJ2-3	NA	many
CASSRLGLAGMFRTDTQYF	TGTGCCAGCAGTCGACTTGGACTAGCGGGAATGTTTAGGACAGATACGCAGTATTTT	TRBV6-5	TRBJ2-3	TRBD2	many
CASSFLDGGVDSERFF	TGTGCCAGCAGCTTCCTGGACGGGGGCGTGGATTCTGAGCGGTTCTTC	TRBV7-2	TRBJ2-1	NA	NA
CASSSGTSRERQFF	TGTGCCAGCAGCTCCGGGACTAGCCGGGAAAGGCAGTTCTTC	TRBV11-3	TRBJ2-1	TRBD2	many
CATSDFQSRATQYF	TGTGCCACCAGTGATTTCCAGTCTAGGGCTACGCAGTATTTT	TRBV24-1	TRBJ2-3	NA	many
CSVTGDEQFF	TGCAGCGTTACAGGGGACGAGCAGTTCTTC	TRBV29-1	TRBJ2-1	TRBD1	few
CASSRNAAGEAFF	TGTGCCAGCAGCCGGAACGCGGCCGGTGAAGCTTTCTTT	TRBV3-1	TRBJ1-1	NA	many
CASSSTCGNYEQYF	TGTGCCAGCAGCTCCACTTGCGGTAACTACGAGCAGTACTTC	TRBV5-1	TRBJ2-7	NA	NA
CSARGPPGRSYEQYF	TGCAGTGCTAGAGGCCCGCCGGGACGGTCCTACGAGCAGTACTTC	TRBV20-1	TRBJ2-7	NA	many
CASSEPPQYF	TGTGCCAGCAGTGAACCCCCCCAGTACTTC	TRBV2	TRBJ2-5	NA	many
CASSSGLVEQFF	TGTGCCAGCAGTTCCGGACTAGTTGAGCAGTTCTTC	TRBV12-3/TRBV12-4	TRBJ2-1	TRBD2	many
CASSHTTGTSGTYEQYF	TGTGCCAGCAGCCATACTACCGGGACTAGCGGGACCTACGAGCAGTACTTC	TRBV3-1	TRBJ2-7	TRBD2	many
CASSPRDSGYNEQFF	TGTGCCAGCAGTCCCCGGGACAGTGGCTACAATGAGCAGTTCTTC	TRBV28	TRBJ2-1	TRBD1	many
CASSKRQDTGELFF	TGTGCCAGCTCGAAGAGACAGGACACCGGGGAGCTGTTTTTT	TRBV10-3	TRBJ2-2	NA	few
CASSPSGTLSYNEQFF	TGTGCCAGCAGCCCCTCCGGGACCCTGTCCTACAATGAGCAGTTCTTC	TRBV3-1	TRBJ2-1	NA	NA
CASSTGLAGGWTDTQYF	TGTGCCAGCAGCACCGGACTAGCGGGAGGGTGGACAGATACGCAGTATTTT	TRBV7-2	TRBJ2-3	TRBD2	many
CASSRGIGDGYTF	TGTGCCAGCAGCCGCGGGATCGGAGATGGCTACACCTTC	TRBV3-1	TRBJ1-2	NA	NA
CASRGTGGNYGYTF	TGTGCCAGTAGAGGGACAGGAGGCAACTATGGCTACACCTTC	TRBV19	TRBJ1-2	TRBD1	many
CASSPWTHGELFF	TGTGCCAGCAGTCCTTGGACCCACGGGGAGCTGTTTTTT	TRBV12-3/TRBV12-4	TRBJ2-2	NA	many
CAISAGGGKNIQYF	TGTGCCATCAGTGCCGGGGGTGGCAAAAACATTCAGTACTTC	TRBV10-3	TRBJ2-4	NA	many
CAWRRQGANYGYTF	TGTGCCTGGAGAAGACAGGGAGCTAACTATGGCTACACCTTC	TRBV30	TRBJ1-2	TRBD1	many
CSVVLDPGLNTEAFF	TGCAGCGTTGTTCTCGATCCAGGGCTGAACACTGAAGCTTTCTTT	TRBV29-1	TRBJ1-1	NA	many
CASSVGFVSEQFF	TGTGCCAGCAGCGTAGGGTTCGTAAGTGAGCAGTTCTTC	TRBV9	TRBJ2-1	NA	many
CASSYYGQGRKNTEAFF	TGTGCCAGCAGTTACTACGGACAGGGGAGGAAGAACACTGAAGCTTTCTTT	TRBV6-2/TRBV6-3	TRBJ1-1	TRBD1	NA
CSTRGPGQPYNEQFF	TGCAGTACTAGAGGGCCGGGACAGCCCTACAATGAGCAGTTCTTT	TRBV20-1	TRBJ2-1	TRBD1	NA
CASSPKVGDLYEQYF	TGCGCCAGCAGCCCTAAGGTCGGTGACCTCTACGAGCAGTACTTC	TRBV5-1	TRBJ2-7	NA	many